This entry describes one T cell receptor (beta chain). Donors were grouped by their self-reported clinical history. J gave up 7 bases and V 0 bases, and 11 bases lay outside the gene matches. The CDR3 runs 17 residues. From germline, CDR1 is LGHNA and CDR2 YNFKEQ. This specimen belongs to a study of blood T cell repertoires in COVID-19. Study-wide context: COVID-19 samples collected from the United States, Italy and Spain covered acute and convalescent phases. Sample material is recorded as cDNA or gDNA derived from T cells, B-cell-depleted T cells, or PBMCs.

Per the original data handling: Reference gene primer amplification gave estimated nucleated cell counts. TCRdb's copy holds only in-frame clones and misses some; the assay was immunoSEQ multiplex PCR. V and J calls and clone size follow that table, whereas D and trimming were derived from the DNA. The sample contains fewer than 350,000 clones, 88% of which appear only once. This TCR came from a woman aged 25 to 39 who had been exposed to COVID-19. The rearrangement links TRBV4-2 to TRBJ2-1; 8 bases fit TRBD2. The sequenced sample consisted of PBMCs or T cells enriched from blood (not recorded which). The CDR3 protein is CASSQDHSGGLLNEQFF. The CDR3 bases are TGTGCCAGCAGCCAAGATCACTCGGGAGGGCTACTAAATGAGCAGTTCTTC.